This T cell receptor (beta chain) was obtained from a study of siplizumab effects on memory and regulatory T cells. Assay used: immunoSEQ multiplex PCR; TCRdb lists only in-frame clones, some missing. Here the sample spans over 50,000 clones, approximately 82% being singletons. V was shortened by 3 bases and J by 8 bases, with 14 bases between the two germline ends. CDR3 length: 15 amino acids. Germline assignment: CDR1 SGHAT and CDR2 FQNNGV. This chain uses TRBV11-2 with TRBJ1-6, with D perhaps matching TRBD1 (5 bases). This TCR derives from a human donor in good health. Sequencing input: memory CD4+ T cells sorted from blood. CDR3 sequence (DNA): TGTGCCAGCAGCTTCCAGCCCTTGGGGGATTCACCCCTCCACTTT. Translated: CASSFQPLGDSPLHF.